This T cell receptor beta chain was sequenced in a study of blood T cell repertoires in COVID-19 (dated by TCRdb to the early 2020s). As for the study more broadly: The collaborator samples originated in the United States, Italy and Spain and spanned the acute and convalescent phases of COVID-19. The material from the prospective study consisted of cDNA or gDNA derived from T cells, B-cell-depleted T cells, or PBMCs. Deeply sampled blood TCRbeta repertoires from subjects exposed to, actively infected with, or recovered from COVID-19 were included in the dataset. A freely available public database, intended as a resource for researchers studying the immune response to SARS-CoV-2, is where the repertoires were released. Samples were obtained from the ongoing ImmuneRACE study (first 160 participants) and from over 1,000 subjects provided by 6 global collaborators. Nearly every sample came with metadata listing a de-identified subject ID, COVID-19 status, age in years and sex. Where available, HLA class I and class II types were obtained from metadata supplied by the sample provider rather than from assay-based typing.

For CDR1 and CDR2, the germline V gene lists SGHDN and FVKESK. The CDR3 spans 15 residues, from the cysteine through the phenylalanine. Of all the DNA, just the CDR3 is kept, 45 bases in frame from base 1. V is pruned by 2 bases and J by 0 bases, leaving 4 bases of the junction without a gene match. Comment on this clone: What this receptor recognizes is not known. Base qualities are not recorded, but no much larger clone differs from it by a single base.

Each collaborating institution followed its own protocols to collect whole blood in K2EDTA tubes. For TCRbeta analysis, collaborators shipped samples as frozen whole blood, isolated PBMCs, or DNA extracted from either of those sample types. Overall study results and their limits: The quantity of clinical and demographic metadata differed by source and by participant and was supplied without curation.

TCRbeta CDR3 regions were amplified from genomic DNA using the immunoSEQ Assay, a bias-controlled multiplex PCR. The paper's processing steps were these. Nucleated cell counts per sample were estimated from amplification of reference gene primers within the assay. Sequence reads were collapsed and filtered to measure the absolute abundance of every unique TCRbeta CDR3 rearrangement. For each sample, productive Simpson clonality was calculated by taking the square root of Simpson's diversity index across productive rearrangements. TCRdb stores this immuneACCESS table with in-frame sequences only. Part of the clones is absent; in the studies checked, under half of the shortfall reflects unresolved V genes, and no reason is known for the rest. From that table come the V and J calls and clone size; the DNA was used to work out D and trimming. The sample records about 190,000 clones, approximately 86% of which are singletons. The top ten hold 2.5% to 3% of the sample.

Input material: peripheral blood. The sequence was collected from a woman in her twenties or thirties with active or convalescent COVID-19. The chain was built from TRBV14 and TRBJ2-7; a stretch of 7 junction bases matches TRBD1. The bases are TGTGCCAGCAGCCAACTAGGACAGGCCTCCTACGAGCAGTACTTC. The resulting protein is CASSQLGQASYEQYF.